This T cell receptor (beta chain) emerged from a study of technical replicates of blood from several donors. The V end lost 2 bases, the J end lost 2 bases, and 15 bases lay between the germline ends. Germline V gives CDR1 SGHDT, CDR2 YYEEEE. The CDR3 is made up of 16 amino acids. The repertoire was sequenced with immunoSEQ multiplex PCR; TCRdb's copy has only in-frame clones and lacks some. The sample shows over 10,000 clones, roughly 77% of them seen only once. This chain connects TRBV5-6 to TRBJ2-3, with a possible D match to TRBD1 (5 bases). Material: PBMCs. The sequence came from a human donor in good health. CDR3 residues: CASSLKSGAVTDTQYF. DNA for the CDR3: TGTGCCAGCAGCTTAAAGTCTGGGGCGGTCACAGATACGCAGTATTTT.